Following are 29 T cell receptor beta chains from one sample sequenced in a study of cytomegalovirus exposure and HLA in healthy donors (dated by TCRdb to 2017 to 2019). The library was generated by the immunoSEQ multiplex PCR assay. The multiplex PCR relied on a mix of 60 forward primers for TCR Vbeta segments and 13 reverse primers for TCR Jbeta segments. The table was pulled from immuneACCESS by TCRdb, which kept in-frame rearrangements only. Such tables lose some clones; where checked, under half of the loss comes from unresolved V genes, and the rest has no known cause. Within this sample are under 300,000 clones, with roughly 89% of them counted one time only. The ten largest clones take up 3% to 4% of the sample. The sample consisted of PBMCs. The receptors stem from a man aged 35 to 55 in good health and CMV-seropositive.

The chain is built from TRBV10-1 and TRBJ2-1; 8 bases map to TRBD1. The CDR3 extends over 13 amino acids. Germline V gene data show CDR1 as WNHNN and CDR2 as SYGVQD (reference sequence). The V and J ends lost 9 bases and 7 bases, in that order; junction bases with no gene match: 8. This CDR3 reads CARNGQGRNEQFF. Here the CDR3 DNA reads TGCGCCAGAAACGGACAGGGTAGGAATGAGCAGTTCTTC.

The rearrangement joins TRBV4-2 to TRBJ2-7, with D possibly matching TRBD1 (6 bases). This CDR3 region has 15 residues. The V gene's germline CDR1 is LGHNA and CDR2 YNFKEQ. V was pared by 3 bases and J by 0 bases, with 12 bases between. The CDR3 loop is CASSHGTSSSYEQYF. The CDR3 coding sequence is TGTGCCAGCAGCCATGGGACATCAAGCTCCTACGAGCAGTACTTC.

This sequence joins TRBV29-1 and TRBJ1-1; 7 bases are shared with TRBD1. Germline CDR1 and CDR2: SQVTM and ANQGSEA. The CDR3 is made up of 15 amino acids. V shed 6 bases, J shed 0 bases, and the junction held 10 bases outside the gene matches. CDR3 nucleotides: TGCAGCGTGGCGGGAGGGGGACAGTTGAACACTGAAGCTTTCTTT. It translates to CSVAGGGQLNTEAFF.

V is TRBV6-5 and J is TRBJ2-7, with TRBD2 matching 11 bases. V lost 2 bases, J lost 6 bases, and 9 bases stayed unmatched. There are 16 residues in the CDR3. Germline loops: CDR1 MNHEY, CDR2 SVGAGI. The CDR3: CASSYPGLAVSLEQYF. The CDR3 region has the DNA TGTGCCAGCAGTTACCCGGGACTAGCGGTATCCCTCGAGCAGTACTTC.

The V and J genes are TRBV7-9 and TRBJ2-5; 10 nucleotides align to TRBD2. J lost 2 bases, V lost 3 bases, and 3 bases had no gene match. The CDR3 loop spans 15 amino acids. CDR1 and CDR2 from the germline V gene are SEHNR and FQNEAQ (reference sequence). The CDR3 DNA reads TGTGCCAGCAGCTTGAGAGCGGGAGGGCAAGAGACCCAGTACTTC. Protein product: CASSLRAGGQETQYF.

The chain carries TRBV5-1 and TRBJ2-1; maybe TRBD1 (6 bases). The germline gives CDR1 SGHRS, CDR2 YFSETQ. V was shortened by 4 bases and J by 8 bases, with 22 bases between the two germline ends. This CDR3 region has 16 residues. CDR3 loop: CASSPWTVTSLDEQFF. CDR3 nucleotides: TGCGCCAGCAGCCCCTGGACAGTCACATCTCTCGATGAGCAGTTCTTC.

V usage is TRBV18 and J usage is TRBJ1-1, with D hard to call. Germline loops: CDR1 KGHSH, CDR2 LQKENI. This CDR3 has 13 residues. V lost 2 bases and J lost 7, with 11 bases in between. The CDR3 region is CASSPSQKVEAFF. DNA for the CDR3: TGTGCCAGCTCACCAAGTCAGAAAGTTGAAGCTTTCTTT.

CDR3 DNA: TGTGCCAGCAGCCGACAGGGTCGGGATTCACCCCTCCACTTT. Residues: CASSRQGRDSPLHF. The rearrangement links TRBV2 to TRBJ1-6, with TRBD1 matching 7 bases. Trimming at V came to 6 bases and at J to 8 bases, leaving 7 bases not matched to a gene. Per the germline V gene, CDR1 is SNHLY and CDR2 is FYNNEI. CDR3 length: 14 residues. The full variable domain, its missing parts supplied by reference TRBV2 and TRBJ1-6, is EPEVTQTPSHQVTQMGQEVILRCVPISNHLYFYWYRQILGQKVEFLVSFYNNEISEKSEIFDDQFSVERPDGSNFTLKIRSTKLEDSAMYFCASSRQGRDSPLHFGNGTRLTVT.

The table lists this clone with a count of one. The chain uses TRBV27 and TRBJ1-2, with TRBD1 identical over 9 bases. The CDR3 has 14 amino acids. The junction had 8 bases not matched to a gene; V was cut back by 5 bases and J by 7 bases. Per germline, CDR1 MNHEY and CDR2 SMNVEV (reference sequence). The CDR3 loop is CASSSRGQGPGYTF. CDR3 bases: TGTGCCAGCAGTAGTCGAGGACAGGGGCCTGGCTACACCTTC.

The rearrangement joins TRBV6-6 to TRBJ2-7; 7 positions agree with TRBD1. V was clipped by 4 bases and J by 4 bases; unmatched bases: 7. The germline V gene has CDR1 MNHNY and CDR2 SVGAGI (reference sequence). The CDR3 has 14 amino acids. The CDR3 region is CASSSRDSNYEQYF. Here the CDR3 DNA reads TGTGCCAGCAGTTCCCGGGACAGTAATTACGAGCAGTACTTC.

V is TRBV7-2 and J is TRBJ2-1; the D gene is possibly TRBD1 (5 bases). The CDR3 is 15 residues long. The V and J ends lost 1 base and 4 bases respectively, with 11 bases between them. CDR1 and CDR2 from the germline V gene are SGHTA and FQGNSA. CDR3 residues: CASSLVGQGYNEQFF. Here the CDR3 DNA reads TGTGCCAGCAGCTTAGTGGGGCAGGGTTACAATGAGCAGTTCTTC.

V is TRBV15 and J is TRBJ2-5; TRBD1 matches 8 bases. This CDR3 is built from 14 residues. V lost 9 bases to trimming and J lost 1 base; unmatched junction nucleotides: 7. CDR1 is LNHNV, CDR2 YYDKDF, per germline (reference sequence). CDR3 bases: TGTGCCACTCGTCGGGACAGGTCCCAAGAGACCCAGTACTTC. It codes for CATRRDRSQETQYF. The whole variable domain, filled in from reference TRBV15 and TRBJ2-5, reads DAMVIQNPRYQVTQFGKPVTLSCSQTLNHNVMYWYQQKSSQAPKLLFHYYDKDFNNEADTPDNFQSRRPNTSFCFLDIRSPGLGDTAMYLCATRRDRSQETQYFGPGTRLLVL.

The chain recombines TRBV5-1 with TRBJ2-1; no clear D. CDR1 and CDR2 from the germline V gene are SGHRS and YFSETQ. The V end lost 5 bases, the J end lost 2 bases, and 11 bases lay between the germline ends. The CDR3 sequence is 14 residues long. In nucleotides, the CDR3 is TGCGCCAGCAGTCTCCTGGGCGCCTACAATGAGCAGTTCTTC. It yields the protein CASSLLGAYNEQFF.

The gene calls are TRBV29-1 and TRBJ2-2; D ambiguous. CDR3 length equals 16 residues. Germline CDR1 SQVTM, CDR2 ANQGSEA. Trimming removed 2 bases from V and 4 bases from J, with 17 bases in between. The CDR3 protein is CSVESSSGPSTGELFF. The CDR3 nucleotides read TGCAGCGTTGAATCCTCGTCGGGTCCAAGCACCGGGGAGCTGTTTTTT.

V gene TRBV5-1 combines with J gene TRBJ2-1; possibly TRBD1 for D (5 bases). Germline values: CDR1 SGHRS, CDR2 YFSETQ. The V gene lost 5 bases and the J gene lost 1 base, with 13 bases spanning the gap. The CDR3 spans 15 residues. CDR3 amino acids: CASSPQGRSYNEQFF. CDR3 DNA: TGCGCCAGCAGTCCCCAGGGTAGGTCCTACAATGAGCAGTTCTTC. The full variable domain, rest sourced from reference TRBV5-1 and TRBJ2-1, is KAGVTQTPRYLIKTRGQQVTLSCSPISGHRSVSWYQQTPGQGLQFLFEYFSETQRNKGNFPGRFSGRQFSNSRSEMNVSTLELGDSALYLCASSPQGRSYNEQFFGPGTRLTVL.

The chain has TRBV5-1 and TRBJ2-7, with 11 bases that match TRBD1. Trimming at V came to 2 bases and at J to 2 bases, leaving 3 bases not matched to a gene. Germline V CDR1 and CDR2: SGHRS, YFSETQ. CDR3 length: 15 residues. CDR3 nucleotide sequence: TGCGCCAGCAGCTTTCTGGACAGGGGGCCCTACGAGCAGTACTTC. Amino acids: CASSFLDRGPYEQYF.

The V gene is TRBV28, the J gene TRBJ1-1; D uncertain. This CDR3 is 14 amino acids long. Trimming cost V 5 bases and J 1 base, with 11 bases left between them. Germline lookup yields CDR1 MDHEN and CDR2 SYDVKM. DNA for the CDR3: TGTGCCAGCAGTACAAGCACAGCGAACACTGAAGCTTTCTTT. Translated, it gives CASSTSTANTEAFF. Supplemented by reference TRBV28 and TRBJ1-1, the full variable domain reads DVKVTQSSRYLVKRTGEKVFLECVQDMDHENMFWYRQDPGLGLRLIYFSYDVKMKEKGDIPEGYSVSREKKERFSLILESASTNQTSMYLCASSTSTANTEAFFGQGTRLTVV.

The chain uses TRBV7-2 and TRBJ2-5, with D hard to call. Germline assignment: CDR1 SGHTA and CDR2 FQGNSA. This CDR3 has 13 amino acids. The V end was cut by 7 bases, the J end by 5 bases, with 14 bases between. The CDR3: CASTFGSFETQYF. The CDR3, as DNA: TGTGCCAGCACTTTCGGGTCATTCGAGACCCAGTACTTC.

The chain uses TRBV7-3 and TRBJ2-3, with 7 bases lining up with TRBD2. This CDR3 contains 16 residues. The junction had 11 bases not matched to a gene; V was cut back by 5 bases and J by 3 bases. Per germline, CDR1 SGHTA and CDR2 FQGTGA. CDR3 sequence reads: CASSPLSTGGTDTQYF. The CDR3 region has the DNA TGTGCCAGCAGCCCACTATCGACGGGAGGTACAGATACGCAGTATTTT.

This sequence joins TRBV19 and TRBJ1-4; D possibly corresponds to TRBD1 (6 bases). V was cut by 3 bases and J by 5 bases, with 7 bases left in between. The germline gives CDR1 LNHDA, CDR2 SQIVND (reference sequence). This CDR3 has 13 residues. The CDR3 region is CASSMGTNEKLFF. CDR3 nucleotide sequence: TGTGCCAGTAGTATGGGGACAAATGAAAAACTGTTTTTT.

The V and J genes are TRBV9 and TRBJ1-2; TRBD1 matches 7 bases. V lost 2 bases, J lost 0 bases, and 4 bases stayed unmatched. The V gene's germline CDR1 is SGDLS and CDR2 YYNGEE. The CDR3 has 15 residues. The CDR3 protein is CASSVGTEANYGYTF. Here the CDR3 DNA reads TGTGCCAGCAGCGTCGGGACAGAAGCTAACTATGGCTACACCTTC.

This clone was seen only a few times. This sequence joins TRBV6-5 and TRBJ1-1; D remains ambiguous. V was trimmed by 0 bases and J by 1 base, leaving 9 bases between them. The CDR3 is made up of 15 amino acids. CDR1 is MNHEY, CDR2 SVGAGI, per germline. This CDR3 is CASSYSQVGNTEAFF. CDR3 coding DNA: TGTGCCAGCAGTTACTCCCAGGTGGGGAACACTGAAGCTTTCTTT.

CDR3 protein: CASSSAGTGHDEQYF. CDR3 DNA sequence: TGTGCCAGCAGTTCCGCCGGGACAGGGCATGACGAGCAGTACTTC. This chain connects TRBV6-5 to TRBJ2-7; 9 bases line up with TRBD1. V was pared by 4 bases and J by 5 bases, with 9 bases of the junction left unmatched. Germline V gene data show CDR1 as MNHEY and CDR2 as SVGAGI. The CDR3 loop spans 15 amino acids.

The chain recombines TRBV15 with TRBJ1-1; TRBD1 is a possible D gene (6 bases). CDR1 is LNHNV and CDR2 is YYDKDF in the germline V gene (reference sequence). Trimming pared 0 bases from V and 1 base from J, leaving 9 bases between. This CDR3 is built from 15 residues. In DNA, the CDR3 is TGTGCCACCAGCAGAGATCGACAGGCGAACACTGAAGCTTTCTTT. It yields the protein CATSRDRQANTEAFF.

This sequence joins TRBV6-1 and TRBJ1-4, with D unresolved. Per germline, CDR1 MNHNS and CDR2 SASEGT. The V end lost 10 bases, the J end lost 0 bases, and 15 bases lay between the germline ends. This CDR3 has 15 amino acids. The CDR3 protein is CATSRTPATNEKLFF. The CDR3 DNA follows: TGTGCCACCTCTAGAACCCCCGCAACTAATGAAAAACTGTTTTTT.

A few counts support this clone. V gene TRBV28 combines with J gene TRBJ2-2; weak D call: TRBD2 (7 bases). This CDR3 has 15 amino acids. In germline, CDR1 is MDHEN, CDR2 SYDVKM. V shed 3 bases and J shed 4 bases, with 12 bases lying between them. The CDR3 loop is CASSLQGRVTGELFF. The CDR3 DNA reads as TGTGCCAGCAGTTTGCAGGGGAGGGTCACCGGGGAGCTGTTTTTT.

The gene calls are TRBV18 and TRBJ2-1; TRBD2 matches 9 bases. Germline V gene lookup returns CDR1 KGHSH and CDR2 LQKENI. Trimming removed 3 bases from V and 1 base from J; junction bases left unmatched: 16. CDR3 length: 20 residues. Here the CDR3 DNA reads TGTGCCAGCTCACCCCCCGGGGCGGGAGGGCCGGCGGCGTCCTACAATGAGCAGTTCTTC. This translates into CASSPPGAGGPAASYNEQFF.

The gene calls are TRBV5-6 and TRBJ1-4; D perhaps matches TRBD1 (5 bases). The V end was cut by 4 bases, the J end by 8 bases, with 21 bases between. The length of the CDR3 is 16 residues. Germline CDR1 is SGHDT and CDR2 is YYEEEE. CDR3 sequence reads: CASSPAGVGQWEKLFF. DNA for the CDR3: TGTGCCAGCAGCCCGGCGGGGGTGGGGCAATGGGAAAAACTGTTTTTT. The variable domain in full, completed from reference TRBV5-6 and TRBJ1-4, reads DAGVTQSPTHLIKTRGQQVTLRCSPKSGHDTVSWYQQALGQGPQFIFQYYEEEERQRGNFPDRFSGHQFPNYSSELNVNALLLGDSALYLCASSPAGVGQWEKLFFGSGTQLSVL.

The V call is TRBV7-9, the J call TRBJ2-5, with D maybe TRBD1 (6 bases). The CDR3 loop spans 13 amino acids. Germline CDR1 SEHNR, CDR2 FQNEAQ (reference sequence). V was pared by 5 bases and J by 5 bases, with 12 bases between. This CDR3 is CASSDRNEETQYF. CDR3 nucleotides: TGTGCCAGCAGCGACAGGAATGAGGAGACCCAGTACTTC.